This T cell receptor beta chain derives from a study of glioma-infiltrating T cells. Amplification of TCR alpha and beta CDR3 regions from RNA used iRepertoire nested multiplex PCR. Input was 100-400 ng of tissue mRNA or PBMC total RNA. Via MiXCR, TCRdb re-called the multiplex PCR reads, giving one row per CDR3 protein. The sample lists about 190,000 distinct CDR3 sequences; about 31% were seen once. Comments on this clonotype: Its antigen remains unidentified. Its ends do not fully match the called genes, so a read error is possible.

General observations from the study: Tissue-blood divergence was below expectation in non-neoplastic patients, above in gliomas. Very few CDR3 sequences were shared between tissue and blood.

The germline CDR1 and CDR2 sequences are MGHRA and YSYEKL. This CDR3 is built from 18 residues. This sequence was found in a human donor with low-grade glioma or glioblastoma, undergoing nonglioma brain surgery, or in good health (not recorded which). The sample was glioma tissue, nonneoplastic brain tissue, or PBMCs (not recorded which). The V gene is TRBV4-1, the J gene TRBJ2-1, with 10 bases that match TRBD2. CDR3 in DNA: TGCGCCAGCAGCCTAGGAGGGGCTAGCGGGAGCTCCTACAATGAGCAATTCTTC. The encoded protein is CASSLGGASGSSYNEQFF.